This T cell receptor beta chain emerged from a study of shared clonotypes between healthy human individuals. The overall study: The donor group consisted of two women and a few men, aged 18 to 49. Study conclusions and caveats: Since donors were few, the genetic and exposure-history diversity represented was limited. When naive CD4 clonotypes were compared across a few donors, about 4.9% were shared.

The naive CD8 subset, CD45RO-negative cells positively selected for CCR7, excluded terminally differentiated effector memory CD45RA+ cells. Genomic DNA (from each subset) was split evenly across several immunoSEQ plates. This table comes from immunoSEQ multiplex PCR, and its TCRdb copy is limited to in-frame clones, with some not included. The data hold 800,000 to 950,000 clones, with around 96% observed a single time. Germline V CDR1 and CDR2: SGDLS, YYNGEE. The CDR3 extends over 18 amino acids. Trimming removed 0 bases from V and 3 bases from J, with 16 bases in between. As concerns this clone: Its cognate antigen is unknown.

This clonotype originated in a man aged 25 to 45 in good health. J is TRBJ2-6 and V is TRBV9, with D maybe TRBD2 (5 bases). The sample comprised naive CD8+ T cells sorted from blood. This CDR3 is CASSVEGKGVDGANVLTF. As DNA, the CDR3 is TGTGCCAGCAGCGTAGAGGGTAAGGGAGTGGATGGGGCCAACGTCCTGACTTTC.